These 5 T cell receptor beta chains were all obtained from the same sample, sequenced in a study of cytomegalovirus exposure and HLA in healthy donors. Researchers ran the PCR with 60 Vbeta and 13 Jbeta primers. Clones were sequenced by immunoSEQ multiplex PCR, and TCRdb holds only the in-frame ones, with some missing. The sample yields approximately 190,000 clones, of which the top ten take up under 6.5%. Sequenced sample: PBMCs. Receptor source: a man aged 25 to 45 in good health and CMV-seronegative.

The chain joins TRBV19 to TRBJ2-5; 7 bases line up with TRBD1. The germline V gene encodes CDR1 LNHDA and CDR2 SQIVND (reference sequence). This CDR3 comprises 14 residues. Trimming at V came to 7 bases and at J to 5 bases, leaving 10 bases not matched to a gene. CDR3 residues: CASNNRGPGETQYF. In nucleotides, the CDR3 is TGTGCCAGTAATAACAGGGGTCCTGGGGAGACCCAGTACTTC.

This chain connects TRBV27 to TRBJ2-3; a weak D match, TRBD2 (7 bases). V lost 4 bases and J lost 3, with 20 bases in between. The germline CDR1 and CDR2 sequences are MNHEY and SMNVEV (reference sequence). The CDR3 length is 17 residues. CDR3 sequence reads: CASSSPTGEGGTDTQYF. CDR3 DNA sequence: TGTGCCAGCAGTTCCCCTACGGGAGAGGGGGGGACAGATACGCAGTATTTT.

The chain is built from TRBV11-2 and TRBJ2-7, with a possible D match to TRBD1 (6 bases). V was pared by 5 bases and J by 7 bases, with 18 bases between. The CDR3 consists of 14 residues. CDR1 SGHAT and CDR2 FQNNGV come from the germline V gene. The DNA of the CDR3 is TGTGCCAGCAGCGCCTACAGGGAGTTCTGGGAGCAGTACTTC. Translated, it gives CASSAYREFWEQYF.

The CDR3 DNA sequence: TGTGCCAGCAGCGACCTTCGGACAGGCTCGAGTAACACCATATATTTT. Protein product: CASSDLRTGSSNTIYF. The chain uses TRBV11-2 and TRBJ1-3; 7 positions match TRBD1. Germline CDR1 SGHAT, CDR2 FQNNGV. V shed 5 bases and J 7 bases; nucleotides not matched to a gene: 14. The CDR3 totals 16 residues.

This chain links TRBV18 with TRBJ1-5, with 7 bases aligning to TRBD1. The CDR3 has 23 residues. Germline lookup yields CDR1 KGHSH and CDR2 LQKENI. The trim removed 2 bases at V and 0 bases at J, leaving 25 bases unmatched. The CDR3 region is CASSPGSGQIPNPLLYSNQPQHF. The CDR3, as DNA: TGTGCCAGCTCACCAGGTTCGGGACAGATCCCCAACCCGCTTTTATATAGCAATCAGCCCCAGCATTTT.